These T cell receptor beta chains were read from a single sample in a study of T cells after posttransplantation cyclophosphamide. Assay used: immunoSEQ multiplex PCR; TCRdb lists only in-frame clones, some missing. The data contain fewer than 45,000 clones, roughly 78% of them seen just once; the ten biggest clones take up roughly 8.1%. The specimen comprised CD4+ T cells sorted from blood, sampled 1,700 to 2,000 days after a stem cell transplant with posttransplant cyclophosphamide. These receptors all come from a female patient aged 40 to 50 who received an allogeneic stem cell transplant from a related donor, was CMV-positive, and had no GVHD. Some T cells may be graft donor cells. Both conserved end residues are trimmed from each CDR3. Expanded clones are given a class, and other clones once, few, many or no size at all.

J | V | size | CDR3
TRBJ2-7 | TRBV18 | once | ASSPELADYEQY
TRBJ1-1 | TRBV2 | - | ASNLKSRNTEAF
TRBJ1-2 | TRBV5-1 | few | ASSTTGMNGYT
TRBJ1-6 | TRBV25-1 | - | ASSWGQGNSPLH
TRBJ2-1 | TRBV10-1 | - | ASSEYKGVREQF
TRBJ2-3 | TRBV7-8 | - | ASSLEARQWGDTQY
TRBJ2-2 | TRBV4-3 | - | ASSRQEAGTGELF
TRBJ1-5 | TRBV5-5 | few | ASSLTGHLDQPQH
TRBJ1-4 | TRBV20-1 | - | SAWREKLF
TRBJ2-1 | TRBV7-2 | - | ASSYRDRIHNEQF
TRBJ2-2 | TRBV5-1 | - | ASSLAGGAGELF
TRBJ1-1 | TRBV10-3 | - | AVGQLNTEAF